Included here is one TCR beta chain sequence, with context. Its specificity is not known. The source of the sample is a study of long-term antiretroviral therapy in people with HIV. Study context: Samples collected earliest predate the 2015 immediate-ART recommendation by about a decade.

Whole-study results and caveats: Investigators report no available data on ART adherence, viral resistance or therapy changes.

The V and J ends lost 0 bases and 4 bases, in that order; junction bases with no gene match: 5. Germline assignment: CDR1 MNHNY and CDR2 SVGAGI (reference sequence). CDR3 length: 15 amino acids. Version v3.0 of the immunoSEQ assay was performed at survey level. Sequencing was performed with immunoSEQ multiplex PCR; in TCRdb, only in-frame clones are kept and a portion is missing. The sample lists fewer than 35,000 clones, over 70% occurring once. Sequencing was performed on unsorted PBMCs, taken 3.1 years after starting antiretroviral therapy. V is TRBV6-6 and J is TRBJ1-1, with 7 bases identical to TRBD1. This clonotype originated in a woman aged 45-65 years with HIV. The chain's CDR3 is CASSYSQGEGTEAFF. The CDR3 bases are TGTGCCAGCAGTTACTCTCAGGGGGAAGGCACTGAAGCTTTCTTT.